This record concerns one T cell receptor (beta chain) sequence. Its antigen is not yet known. No much larger clone exists at a distance of one base, and base qualities are not known. Donors were approximately 42 systemically healthy Caucasian individuals from Russia aged roughly 6 to 90 years. Each donor gave about 9.7 milliliters of peripheral blood, drawn into EDTA-treated Vacutainer tubes. Ficoll-Paque density-gradient centrifugation was used to isolate PBMCs, with at least 6 million obtained per sample. Total RNA, at least 6 micrograms per sample, was extracted from PBMCs with Trizol reagent. Naive CD45RAhigh/CD27high T cell percentages were measured by flow cytometry on a PBMC aliquot from every donor. The data originate from a study of blood T cells in healthy people across ages (dated by TCRdb to about 2015). About the investigation overall: Template switching captured roughly one uniquely barcoded TCR beta cDNA molecule per two T cells in model experiments. Age-related changes in TCR beta repertoire diversity were measured in the study by deep sequencing normalized with unique cDNA molecular identifiers. Four age groups were formed from the donors: young (average 16 years), middle-aged (approximately 40), aged (roughly 56) and long-lived (less than 85). To avoid experimental bias, donors of different ages were spread randomly across the sequencing lanes. The study analyzed two additional independent replicas of 1 million unique cDNA reads from the same blood draw for two donors, one aged 18 to 30 and one aged 80 or older. The research as a whole found: The long-lived group showed more naive CD4+ T cells, fewer expanded clones and increased TCR diversity than the aged group, suggesting age selection. As age increased, observed TCR beta diversity per million T cells dropped in a roughly linear way, and a significant reduction was already evident by age about 40. Observed TCR beta diversity correlated strongly with the percentage of naive T cells measured by flow cytometry. Donor CMV infection status was unknown, potentially confounding age-related changes in expanded clonotypes. Conclusive comparison of naive and antigen-experienced compartments was prevented by the profiling of bulk unsorted PBMCs. Estimates of total diversity based on one million sequenced T cells were regarded as lower bounds and as underestimates.

The library was built by means of 5' RACE. The sample was run on an Illumina HiSeq 2500. A second PCR of 7 to 11 cycles was performed with a sample-barcoded 5' primer and a J-beta primer mix. A template-switch 5' adaptor carrying 12 random nucleotides introduced a unique molecular identifier onto each TCR beta cDNA molecule. At least 2.5 million CDR3-containing paired-end reads were obtained from each sample. All of the RNA was converted into first-strand cDNA using the Mint cDNA synthesis kit, with a TRBC-specific oligonucleotide serving as the primer. After uracil-DNA glycosylase treatment, a first 18-cycle PCR used universal primers M1SS and BC2_uni_R on all cDNA. In the original analysis: Normalization of each sample was performed by random selection of 1 million high-quality reads, each carrying a distinct molecular identifier. Instead of being binned into consensus sequences, reads that shared molecular identifiers were thrown out. MiTCR, with a Q25 quality threshold and the strictest error-elimination algorithm, was used for CDR3 identification, clonotype clustering and error correction. A nonparametric unseen species model with Euler transformation was used to estimate lower-bound total TCR beta diversity. TCRdb itself trimmed the public reads at Q25 with fastp, ran MiXCR and retained productive beta chains. CDR3 protein duplicates are merged, each entry listing the most common genes and DNA. None of the V and J calls come from the authors' own analysis; TCRdb made them. The sample has roughly 2 million distinct CDR3 sequences on record, about 49% of them singletons. The ten largest clonotypes hold over 2% of the sample.

The germline V gene (reference sequence) specifies GTSNPN as CDR1 and SVGIG as CDR2. The cysteine opens and the phenylalanine closes a CDR3 of 11 amino acids. Here the CDR3 DNA is all that survives: 33 bases in frame from base 1. The trim is 3 bases for V and 6 bases for J, with a gap of 8 bases between the germline ends. In this chain, TRBV30 is recombined with TRBJ1-1, with the D gene call left open. The sequence was obtained from a woman aged 40 to 49 in good health. Sequencing was performed on blood. The DNA sequence follows: TGTGCCTGGAGCCCCGACGCTGAAGCTTTCTTT. Translated, it gives CAWSPDAEAFF.